These 18 T cell receptor beta chains share one sample of origin, sequenced in a study of regulatory T cells in long-lasting Graves disease. Library construction for TCR beta used iRepertoire HTBI primers and Arm-PCR of CDR3 regions. TCRdb fed the multiplex PCR reads into MiXCR, producing one record per CDR3 protein. The sample has roughly 430,000 distinct CDR3 sequences, about 15% seen once. Indicated time point: newly diagnosed GD, antithyroid drugs for less than 3 months. PBMC RNA served as the TCR library source. These data also featured in a second study, about T cells in Graves' hyperthyroidism and ophthalmopathy.

The sequences come from peripheral blood mononuclear cells (PBMCs), collected at new diagnosis, from a patient treated with antithyroid drugs. The origin of the receptors is a woman under 40 with Graves disease.

This clonotype was seen repeatedly, ten times or more. For the CDR3, the DNA is TGTGCCATCAGTGATAGGTCTAGCGGCCAAGAGACCCAGTACTTC. It translates to CAISDRSSGQETQYF. The genes are TRBV10-3 and TRBJ2-5, with TRBD2 identical over 7 bases. Germline CDR1 ENHRY, CDR2 SYGVKD. This CDR3 is 15 amino acids long. Trimming at V came to 3 bases and at J to 1 base, leaving 5 bases not matched to a gene.

Many counts were recorded for this clonotype. This chain joins TRBV28 and TRBJ1-1; D perhaps matches TRBD1 (6 bases). This CDR3 spans 14 amino acids. Trimming left V 6 bases short and J 4 bases short, with 15 bases between. Germline CDR1 and CDR2: MDHEN and SYDVKM. CDR3: CASSRRSGATEAFF. CDR3 nucleotides: TGTGCCAGCAGCCGGCGGTCGGGGGCCACTGAAGCTTTCTTT.

The sample holds many counts of this clonotype. This chain connects TRBV28 to TRBJ1-2; maybe TRBD1 (5 bases). The CDR3 extends over 16 amino acids. Germline CDR1 is MDHEN and CDR2 is SYDVKM. Trimming stripped 5 bases from V and 4 bases from J, with 20 bases between. The chain's CDR3 is CASSPGRYHGGYGYTF. Written as DNA, the CDR3 is TGTGCCAGCAGTCCGGGACGGTACCATGGGGGCTATGGCTACACCTTC.

The J gene is TRBJ1-1, the V gene TRBV4-1; D unresolved. CDR1 and CDR2 (germline): MGHRA, YSYEKL. The CDR3 loop spans 11 amino acids. The V and J ends lost 6 bases and 6 bases respectively, with 8 bases between them. This CDR3 is CASRGGAEAFF. The CDR3 DNA follows: TGCGCCAGCAGAGGCGGTGCTGAAGCTTTCTTT.

This clonotype was seen ten or more times. The chain couples TRBV28 to TRBJ2-7; D possibly corresponds to TRBD1 (5 bases). The V and J ends lost 5 bases and 3 bases respectively, with 11 bases between them. This CDR3 is built from 13 residues. The germline CDR1 and CDR2 sequences are MDHEN and SYDVKM. The CDR3 is CASSQGLNYEQYF. The CDR3 coding sequence is TGTGCCAGCAGTCAGGGATTAAACTACGAGCAGTACTTC.

This clonotype was counted only a few times. The chain carries TRBV7-8 and TRBJ1-3; D is possibly TRBD1 (5 bases). This CDR3 spans 18 amino acids. Germline V gene lookup returns CDR1 SGHVS and CDR2 FQNEAQ. The V end was cut by 3 bases, the J end by 0 bases, with 18 bases between. CDR3 DNA sequence: TGTGCCAGCAGCTTTGTATCAGGGAACGAAATCTCTGGAAACACCATATATTTT. Protein product: CASSFVSGNEISGNTIYF.

This clonotype was seen many times. The V gene is TRBV2, the J gene TRBJ2-3, with D maybe TRBD2 (6 bases). The V gene's germline CDR1 is SNHLY and CDR2 FYNNEI. V lost 6 bases and J 0 bases, leaving 16 bases between the germline ends. The CDR3 runs 16 residues. The CDR3 bases are TGTGCCAGCAGCATAAGCGGGCCCCGGAGCACAGATACGCAGTATTTT. It codes for CASSISGPRSTDTQYF.

This clonotype was seen many times. The chain uses TRBV7-8 and TRBJ2-7, with D possibly TRBD2 on 6 matching bases. Between the trimmed V and J ends, which lost 1 base and 3 bases, there was a span of 7 bases. CDR1 is SGHVS and CDR2 is FQNEAQ in the germline V gene. The CDR3 covers 13 residues. CDR3 nucleotide sequence: TGTGCCAGCAGCTTAGGGGGACTCTACGAGCAGTACTTC. Protein sequence: CASSLGGLYEQYF.

This clonotype was seen only a few times. The chain recombines TRBV20-1 with TRBJ2-3; D ambiguous. Deletions cut 1 base from V and 0 bases from J, with 14 bases between. The CDR3 length is 16 residues. Germline V CDR1 and CDR2: DFQATT, SNEGSKA (reference sequence). CDR3 sequence reads: CSARVDYTRSTDTQYF. In DNA form, the CDR3 reads TGCAGTGCTAGAGTTGATTATACTCGTAGCACAGATACGCAGTATTTT.

This clonotype has a handful of counts. The chain joins TRBV4-3 to TRBJ2-2, with 8 bases matching TRBD1. CDR3 length: 15 residues. V was pared by 1 base and J by 7 bases, with 5 bases of the junction left unmatched. Germline-derived CDR1 and CDR2 are LGHNA and YSLEER. CDR3 loop: CASSQATGDVGELFF. CDR3 bases: TGCGCCAGCAGCCAAGCGACAGGGGATGTCGGGGAGCTGTTTTTT.

For this clonotype: One base away lies a much larger clone, so this may be a sequencing read error. The chain is built from TRBV6-9 and TRBJ2-7; the D is unclear. The CDR3 consists of 14 residues. Germline V gene sequence: CDR1 MNHGY, CDR2 SVAAGI. V dropped 4 bases and J dropped 5 bases, with 15 bases sitting between them. The CDR3 DNA sequence: TGTGCCAGCAGTTCCCCCGCGTCAGCGAACGAGCAGTACTTC. This encodes CASSSPASANEQYF.

The chain has TRBV19 and TRBJ1-1, with D uncertain. Trimming stripped 3 bases from V and 1 base from J, with 9 bases between. The germline V gene encodes CDR1 LNHDA and CDR2 SQIVND (reference sequence). This CDR3 is 14 amino acids long. The CDR3 sequence is CASSIVGSNTEAFF. The CDR3 DNA is TGTGCCAGTAGTATCGTGGGGTCGAACACTGAAGCTTTCTTT.

This clonotype was observed many times. The chain carries TRBV7-9 and TRBJ1-2, with D possibly matching TRBD1 (6 bases). V lost 2 bases, J lost 2 bases, and 15 bases lay in between. The CDR3 spans 16 residues. The germline V gene encodes CDR1 SEHNR and CDR2 FQNEAQ (reference sequence). The CDR3 coding sequence is TGTGCCAGCAGCTTAAAGGGGGGGGACGGGAACTATGGCTACACCTTC. It is translated as CASSLKGGDGNYGYTF.

This clonotype was counted many times. The chain has TRBV7-2 and TRBJ2-3; D uncertain. The germline V gene encodes CDR1 SGHTA and CDR2 FQGNSA. The CDR3 sequence is 12 residues long. V dropped 5 bases and J dropped 6 bases, with 9 bases sitting between them. Here the CDR3 reads CASSATLDTQYF. The CDR3 DNA sequence: TGTGCCAGCAGCGCCACCCTGGATACGCAGTATTTT.

This clonotype came up many times. The gene calls are TRBV14 and TRBJ1-6; D not certain. This CDR3 spans 15 amino acids. The germline V gene encodes CDR1 SGHDN and CDR2 FVKESK. V was trimmed by 1 base and J by 8 bases, leaving 12 bases between them. Here the CDR3 DNA reads TGTGCCAGCAGCCAAGTCCGGGGAATAGATTCACCCCTCCACTTT. It specifies CASSQVRGIDSPLHF.

The rearrangement joins TRBV7-6 to TRBJ1-4; D is uncertain. Germline lookup yields CDR1 SGHVS and CDR2 FNYEAQ. This CDR3 has 12 residues. Between the trimmed V and J ends, which lost 4 bases and 8 bases, there was a span of 8 bases. CDR3 in DNA: TGTGCCAGCAGCTCCCTAGGGGAAAAACTGTTTTTT. It encodes CASSSLGEKLFF. Full variable domain (outside the CDR3, taken from reference TRBV7-6 and TRBJ1-4): GAGVSQSPRYKVTKRGQDVALRCDPISGHVSLYWYRQALGQGPEFLTYFNYEAQQDKSGLPNDRFSAERPEGSISTLTIQRTEQRDSAMYRCASSSLGEKLFFGSGTQLSVL.

The rearrangement joins TRBV25-1 to TRBJ1-5, with a tentative D call TRBD1 (6 bases). The CDR3 has 14 residues. V was cut by 7 bases and J by 7 bases, with 17 bases left in between. The V gene's germline CDR1 is MGHDK and CDR2 SYGVNS. The CDR3 bases are TGTGCCAGCACCCCAACAGGGTTAGAACAGCCCCAGCATTTT. It encodes CASTPTGLEQPQHF.

In its sample, this clonotype was seen a few times. The V gene is TRBV9, the J gene TRBJ2-2; 7 positions match TRBD1. V lost 4 bases, J lost 2 bases, and 17 bases stayed unmatched. CDR3 size: 19 residues. Germline values: CDR1 SGDLS, CDR2 YYNGEE. The CDR3 DNA reads as TGTGCCAGCAGCCCCCGGACAGGAACGAGCGCCAAAAACACCGGGGAGCTGTTTTTT. This gives the protein CASSPRTGTSAKNTGELFF.